This T cell receptor (beta chain) was identified during a study of cytomegalovirus exposure and HLA in healthy donors. Notes on the study in general: 150 to 200 TCR beta chains were listed as cytomegalovirus-associated. With later analysis, a missense DCLRE1C variant became linked to TCR beta V- and J-gene trimming.

PCR amplification relied on 60 Vbeta primers (plus 13 Jbeta primers). Profiling relied on immunoSEQ multiplex PCR, and the TCRdb table lists in-frame clones only, not all of them. The data show over 200,000 clones, 82% seen once. Unmatched junction bases numbered 3, after V lost 5 bases and J lost 0 bases. Germline loops: CDR1 SGHVS, CDR2 FNYEAQ. CDR3 length: 14 residues. Regarding this clone: Its antigen is undetermined.

Material: PBMCs. The chain joins TRBV7-6 to TRBJ1-1, with 7 bases matching TRBD1. This sequence was found in a man between 40 and 49 years old in good health and CMV-seropositive. The chain's CDR3 is CASSRDRVNTEAFF. The DNA of the CDR3 is TGTGCCAGCAGCCGCGACAGGGTGAACACTGAAGCTTTCTTT.